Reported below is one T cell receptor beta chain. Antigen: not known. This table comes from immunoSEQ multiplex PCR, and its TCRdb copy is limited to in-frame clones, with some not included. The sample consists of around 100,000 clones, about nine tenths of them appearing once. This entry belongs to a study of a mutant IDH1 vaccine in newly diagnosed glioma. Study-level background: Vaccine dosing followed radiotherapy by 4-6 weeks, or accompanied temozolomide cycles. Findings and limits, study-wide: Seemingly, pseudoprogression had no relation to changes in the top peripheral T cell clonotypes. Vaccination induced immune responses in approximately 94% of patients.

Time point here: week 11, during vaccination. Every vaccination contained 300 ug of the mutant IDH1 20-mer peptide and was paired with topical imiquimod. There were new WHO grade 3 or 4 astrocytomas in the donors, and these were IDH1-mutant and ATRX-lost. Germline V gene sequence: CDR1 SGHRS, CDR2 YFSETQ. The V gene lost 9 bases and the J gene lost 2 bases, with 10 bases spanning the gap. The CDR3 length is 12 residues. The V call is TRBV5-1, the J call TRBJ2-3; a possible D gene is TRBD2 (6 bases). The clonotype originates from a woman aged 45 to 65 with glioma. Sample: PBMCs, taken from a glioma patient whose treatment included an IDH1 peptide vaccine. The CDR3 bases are TGCGCCACCCGGGACTCCACAGATACGCAGTATTTT. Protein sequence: CATRDSTDTQYF.